A selection of T cell receptor beta chains follows, all from one sample in a study of blood T cells in healthy people across ages. TCRdb ran MiXCR on the 5' RACE reads and lists one entry per CDR3 protein. The profile shows about 1.4 million distinct CDR3 sequences, roughly 64% of them singletons. The sample was blood. All receptors come from a man younger than 35 in good health. The CDR3 runs from the conserved cysteine through the conserved F or W. D genes are given only for firm matches. Clone size appears in some rows only: once, few, many, or a class for an expanded clone.

cdr3_aa	cdr3_nt	d_call	v_call	clone_size	j_call
CSVESRAEQYF	TGCAGCGTTGAAAGCAGGGCCGAGCAGTACTTC	.	TRBV29-1	few	TRBJ2-7
CATSDNQGRGYTF	TGTGCCACCAGTGATAATCAGGGTCGTGGCTACACCTTC	.	TRBV24-1	.	TRBJ1-2
CASSLEGPLSYNSPLHF	TGTGCCAGCAGCTTGGAAGGGCCTCTCTCCTATAATTCACCCCTCCACTTT	.	TRBV5-5	once	TRBJ1-6
CASSQGKKGVGYTF	TGTGCCAGCAGCCAAGGGAAAAAGGGTGTTGGCTACACCTTC	.	TRBV4-2	.	TRBJ1-2
CASSDDMAPYPYNEQFF	TGTGCCAGCAGTGATGATATGGCCCCGTACCCCTACAATGAGCAGTTCTTC	.	TRBV25-1	few	TRBJ2-1
CASSFRGDNQETQYF	TGTGCCAGCAGCTTTCGGGGGGACAACCAAGAGACCCAGTACTTC	.	TRBV11-3	.	TRBJ2-5
CASSRGKGYEQYF	TGTGCCAGCAGTCGCGGGAAGGGCTACGAGCAGTACTTC	.	TRBV27	.	TRBJ2-7
CASSYLDGLSYNEQFF	TGTGCCAGCAGTTATCTAGACGGACTCTCCTACAATGAGCAGTTCTTC	.	TRBV7-8	.	TRBJ2-1
CSAAGTSGLSDTQYF	TGCAGTGCAGCAGGGACTAGCGGGCTCTCTGATACGCAGTATTTT	TRBD2	TRBV20-1	.	TRBJ2-3
CASSVVPGQGDYEQYF	TGTGCCAGCAGCGTAGTTCCAGGACAGGGAGACTACGAGCAGTACTTC	TRBD1	TRBV9	.	TRBJ2-7
CASSQEWLAGGAGELFF	TGTGCCAGCAGCCAAGAGTGGCTAGCGGGAGGAGCTGGGGAGCTGTTTTTT	TRBD2	TRBV4-2	.	TRBJ2-2
CASSQAGQGGYGYTF	TGTGCCAGCAGCCAAGCGGGGCAGGGAGGTTATGGCTACACCTTC	.	TRBV14	.	TRBJ1-2
CAISGQENYGYTF	TGTGCCATCAGTGGGCAGGAGAACTATGGCTACACCTTC	.	TRBV10-3	few	TRBJ1-2
CSARVGVRNSPLHF	TGCAGTGCTCGCGTGGGGGTACGGAATTCACCCCTCCACTTT	.	TRBV20-1	.	TRBJ1-6